These 30 T cell receptor beta chains came from one sample sequenced in a study of beta chain features in type 1 diabetes. The investigators reverse transcribed all of the isolated RNA, so they sequenced expressed TCRB transcripts. The method was immunoSEQ multiplex PCR; TCRdb's version includes in-frame clones alone and lacks a portion of them. The profile shows roughly 150,000 clones, about 7.8% of them singletons. Whole-study findings and limits: Shortening that was moderate but significant affected the TCRB CDR3s of Type 1 diabetes patients in all four CD4+ subsets.

No antigens are known for them. The material sequenced was central memory CD4+ T cells from blood. These receptors came from a woman between 40 and 55 years old with type 1 diabetes.

This chain uses TRBV25-1 with TRBJ2-5, with 11 positions matching TRBD2. V shed 4 bases and J 3 bases; nucleotides not matched to a gene: 13. Germline CDR1 is MGHDK and CDR2 is SYGVNS. CDR3 length equals 18 residues. The DNA of the CDR3 is TGTGCCAGCAGTGGCCCATACACCGGGACTAGCGGAGAAGAGACCCAGTACTTC. Encoded protein: CASSGPYTGTSGEETQYF. The variable domain in full, completed from reference TRBV25-1 and TRBJ2-5, reads EADIYQTPRYLVIGTGKKITLECSQTMGHDKMYWYQQDPGMELHLIHYSYGVNSTEKGDLSSESTVSRIRTEHFPLTLESARPSHTSQYLCASSGPYTGTSGEETQYFGPGTRLLVL.

This clone was seen more than once but under ten times. This chain links TRBV7-9 with TRBJ1-2; D is ambiguous. Germline-derived CDR1 and CDR2 are SEHNR and FQNEAQ (reference sequence). Trimming took 3 bases from V and 5 from J, leaving 13 bases between them. The CDR3 extends over 14 amino acids. CDR3 amino acids: CASSFALSGYGYTF. CDR3 nucleotides: TGTGCCAGCAGCTTTGCCTTGTCGGGGTATGGCTACACCTTC. The whole variable domain, filled in from reference TRBV7-9 and TRBJ1-2, reads DTGVSQNPRHKITKRGQNVTFRCDPISEHNRLYWYRQTLGQGPEFLTYFQNEAQLEKSRLLSDRFSAERPKGSFSTLEIQRTEQGDSAMYLCASSFALSGYGYTFGSGTRLTVV.

V usage is TRBV10-3 and J usage is TRBJ1-1; no reliable D call. The germline V gene encodes CDR1 ENHRY and CDR2 SYGVKD. The V and J ends lost 2 bases and 9 bases respectively, with 10 bases between them. The CDR3 has 12 residues. The CDR3 sequence: CAISENGVKAFF. The DNA of the CDR3 is TGTGCCATCAGTGAGAACGGGGTGAAAGCTTTCTTT.

In regard to this clone: Different DNA sequences within this sample yield the same CDR3. The rearrangement uses TRBV7-9 and TRBJ2-5; 7 bases agree with TRBD1. This CDR3 spans 14 amino acids. Trimming at V came to 3 bases and at J to 2 bases, leaving 3 bases not matched to a gene. Germline V gene lookup returns CDR1 SEHNR and CDR2 FQNEAQ (reference sequence). CDR3 nucleotide sequence: TGTGCCAGCAGCTTCTCAGGGGGTCAAGAGACCCAGTACTTC. Protein sequence: CASSFSGGQETQYF.

This clone was observed a few times. The chain couples TRBV7-2 to TRBJ1-5; TRBD1 agrees at 10 bases. V lost 3 bases, J lost 5 bases, and 1 base stayed unmatched. CDR1 SGHTA and CDR2 FQGNSA come from the germline V gene. There are 14 residues in the CDR3. CDR3 in amino acids: CASSFGQGDQPQHF. The CDR3 DNA follows: TGTGCCAGCAGCTTCGGACAGGGGGATCAGCCCCAGCATTTT.

The chain joins TRBV7-3 to TRBJ2-5; D is possibly TRBD1 (6 bases). Germline V lookup: CDR1 SGHTA, CDR2 FQGTGA. Between the trimmed V and J ends, which lost 4 bases and 0 bases, there was a span of 12 bases. The CDR3 is 15 residues long. CDR3 amino acids: CASSSGQGYQETQYF. The CDR3, as DNA: TGTGCCAGCAGCTCAGGGCAGGGGTACCAAGAGACCCAGTACTTC.

This clone was seen repeatedly, ten times or more. This chain links TRBV9 with TRBJ2-3; 7 bases are shared with TRBD1. The V and J ends lost 0 bases and 10 bases, in that order; junction bases with no gene match: 5. The CDR3 is 13 residues long. Germline lookup yields CDR1 SGDLS and CDR2 YYNGEE. The CDR3 bases are TGTGCCAGCAGCGTAGGCCAGGGGGATGCGCAGTATTTT. Its translation: CASSVGQGDAQYF.

This clone was recorded a few times. The chain combines TRBV30 with TRBJ1-2, with 8 positions matching TRBD1. This CDR3 contains 12 residues. From germline, CDR1 is GTSNPN and CDR2 SVGIG (reference sequence). V was clipped by 6 bases and J by 2 bases; unmatched bases: 2. The CDR3 DNA is TGTGCCTGCCGGGACAGGAACTATGGCTACACCTTC. Its protein product is CACRDRNYGYTF.

This chain links TRBV30 with TRBJ1-1; perhaps TRBD1 as D (6 bases). This CDR3 has 11 residues. The V end was cut by 3 bases, the J end by 6 bases, with 8 bases between. Germline CDR1 is GTSNPN and CDR2 is SVGIG (reference sequence). The CDR3 is CAWRGAAEAFF. Written as DNA, the CDR3 is TGTGCCTGGAGGGGGGCGGCTGAAGCTTTCTTT. Full variable domain (rest looked up from reference TRBV30 and TRBJ1-1): SQTIHQWPATLVQPVGSPLSLECTVEGTSNPNLYWYRQAAGRGLQLLFYSVGIGQISSEVPQNLSASRPQDRQFILSSKKLLLSDSGFYLCAWRGAAEAFFGQGTRLTVV.

This clone appeared many times. The chain recombines TRBV4-1 with TRBJ2-2, with TRBD2 identical over 13 bases. V was clipped by 4 bases and J by 5 bases; unmatched bases: 4. This CDR3 has 16 residues. Germline lookup yields CDR1 MGHRA and CDR2 YSYEKL. DNA of the CDR3: TGCGCCAGCAGCCGTCTGACTAGCGGGGGGACCGGGGAGCTGTTTTTT. It yields the protein CASSRLTSGGTGELFF.

This clone was detected a few times. A read error is the likely source, as a far larger clone sits one nucleotide away. The same CDR3 arises from other DNA sequences in this sample as well. V is TRBV6-6 and J is TRBJ2-3; a weak D match, TRBD1 (5 bases). The CDR3 loop spans 12 amino acids. Germline loops: CDR1 MNHNY, CDR2 SVGAGI (reference sequence). The CDR3 protein is CAISAQADTQYF. The CDR3 DNA reads as TGTGCCATCAGTGCACAGGCAGATACGCAGTATTTT.

Worth noting for this clone: This sample also contains other DNA sequences that code for the same CDR3. The chain couples TRBV5-6 to TRBJ2-1; 12 bases are shared with TRBD2. With 0 bases clipped from V and 8 bases from J, the junction kept 3 bases outside the gene matches. CDR1 SGHDT and CDR2 YYEEEE come from the germline V gene. The CDR3 has 15 amino acids. The CDR3 loop reads CASSLGLAGVDEQFF. The DNA for the CDR3 is TGTGCCAGCAGCTTGGGACTAGCGGGAGTCGATGAGCAGTTCTTC.

The gene calls are TRBV29-1 and TRBJ1-1; no firm D call. The ends were cut back, 1 base at V and 1 base at J, with 10 bases in the middle. The CDR3 is 14 amino acids. CDR1 is SQVTM and CDR2 is ANQGSEA in the germline V gene. In DNA, the CDR3 is TGCAGCGTTGAAGGATACATGGCGAACACTGAAGCTTTCTTT. Translating it yields CSVEGYMANTEAFF. Full variable domain (missing parts from reference TRBV29-1 and TRBJ1-1): SAVISQKPSRDICQRGTSLTIQCQVDSQVTMMFWYRQQPGQSLTLIATANQGSEATYESGFVIDKFPISRPNLTFSTLTVSNMSPEDSSIYLCSVEGYMANTEAFFGQGTRLTVV.

This clone turned up a few times. This chain links TRBV5-4 with TRBJ2-7; tentative D call: TRBD1 (5 bases). Looked up from germline, CDR1 is SGHNT and CDR2 is YYREEE (reference sequence). V dropped 0 bases and J dropped 9 bases, with 10 bases sitting between them. CDR3 length: 12 residues. The CDR3 sequence is CASSLDGQGQYF. For the CDR3, the DNA is TGTGCCAGCAGCTTGGATGGACAAGGGCAGTACTTC.

The V call is TRBV6-6, the J call TRBJ2-5, with a weak D call TRBD2 (6 bases). V lost 0 bases, J lost 2 bases, and 7 bases lay in between. The CDR3 is 14 residues long. Germline V gene data show CDR1 as MNHNY and CDR2 as SVGAGI (reference sequence). CDR3 nucleotides: TGTGCCAGCAGTTACTCGACTAGACAAGAGACCCAGTACTTC. Translated: CASSYSTRQETQYF.

This clone was recorded a few times. The chain couples TRBV30 to TRBJ1-2; TRBD1 might be the D (6 bases). The CDR3 is made up of 15 amino acids. V lost 4 bases to trimming and J lost 3 bases, with 18 bases between them. From germline, CDR1 is GTSNPN and CDR2 SVGIG (reference sequence). In DNA form, the CDR3 reads TGTGCCTGGACGAAGGACAGTCGAAGTGACTATGGCTACACCTTC. Translating it yields CAWTKDSRSDYGYTF. Based on the CDR3 plus reference TRBV30 and TRBJ1-2, the full variable domain is SQTIHQWPATLVQPVGSPLSLECTVEGTSNPNLYWYRQAAGRGLQLLFYSVGIGQISSEVPQNLSASRPQDRQFILSSKKLLLSDSGFYLCAWTKDSRSDYGYTFGSGTRLTVV.

Only a few counts were recorded for this clone. The gene calls are TRBV28 and TRBJ1-2, with D tentatively TRBD1 (6 bases). Trimming pared 3 bases from V and 7 bases from J, leaving 18 bases between. The CDR3 is 15 amino acids. Germline V gives CDR1 MDHEN, CDR2 SYDVKM. CDR3 sequence (DNA): TGTGCCAGCAGTTTGGGGGCTGCGGGGGCGCCTGGCTACACCTTC. Translation gives CASSLGAAGAPGYTF.

The chain couples TRBV11-2 to TRBJ2-5; D not certain. With 5 bases removed from V and 4 bases from J, the gap between germline ends came to 5 bases. Looked up from germline, CDR1 is SGHAT and CDR2 is FQNNGV. This CDR3 has 11 amino acids. The CDR3, as DNA: TGTGCCAGCAGCCAGTTAGAGACCCAGTACTTC. This codes for CASSQLETQYF.

This clone occurred a few times. This rearrangement joins TRBV5-6 to TRBJ1-2; TRBD1 agrees at 8 bases. The CDR3 runs to 15 residues. Germline V gene sequence: CDR1 SGHDT, CDR2 YYEEEE. V shed 3 bases and J 5 bases; nucleotides not matched to a gene: 9. The CDR3 coding sequence is TGTGCCAGCAGCTGGGAGGGGACAGGACAGTATGGCTACACCTTC. This codes for CASSWEGTGQYGYTF.

This clone was seen a few times. CDR3 coding DNA: TGTGCCAGCAGCCCCACCGGGACAGGGGTCTATGGCTACACCTTC. Translated: CASSPTGTGVYGYTF. This rearrangement joins TRBV5-6 to TRBJ1-2; 10 bases line up with TRBD1. This CDR3 has 15 amino acids. Germline assignment: CDR1 SGHDT and CDR2 YYEEEE. Trimming removed 4 bases from V and 4 bases from J; junction bases left unmatched: 7.

J is TRBJ1-1 and V is TRBV5-1; D uncertain. CDR3 length: 13 residues. Germline CDR1 reads SGHRS; CDR2 reads YFSETQ. V was pared by 2 bases and J by 3 bases, with 8 bases between. CDR3 sequence (DNA): TGCGCCAGCAGCTTCCTAGCGGACACTGAAGCTTTCTTT. Translated: CASSFLADTEAFF. The full variable domain, completed using reference TRBV5-1 and TRBJ1-1, is KAGVTQTPRYLIKTRGQQVTLSCSPISGHRSVSWYQQTPGQGLQFLFEYFSETQRNKGNFPGRFSGRQFSNSRSEMNVSTLELGDSALYLCASSFLADTEAFFGQGTRLTVV.

This clone showed up just a few times. This chain connects TRBV27 to TRBJ2-7; TRBD2 matches at 7 bases. With V trimmed by 5 bases and J by 5 bases, 9 bases remained unmatched. CDR1 is MNHEY, CDR2 SMNVEV, per germline (reference sequence). The CDR3 loop spans 14 amino acids. DNA of the CDR3: TGTGCCAGCAGTCCTATAGGGAGGGTAAACGAGCAGTACTTC. Translation gives CASSPIGRVNEQYF.

This clone has a handful of counts. This chain uses TRBV6-1 with TRBJ1-5; unclear D gene. This CDR3 has 12 residues. In germline, CDR1 is MNHNS, CDR2 SASEGT. With 9 bases removed from V and 4 bases from J, the gap between germline ends came to 10 bases. CDR3 residues: CASQPANQPQHF. The CDR3 DNA reads TGTGCCAGTCAACCCGCGAATCAGCCCCAGCATTTT.

This clone was observed a few times. The gene calls are TRBV5-4 and TRBJ2-1; 7 bases align to TRBD2. This CDR3 contains 15 residues. Germline CDR1 and CDR2: SGHNT and YYREEE (reference sequence). V was pared by 4 bases and J by 3 bases, with 7 bases of the junction left unmatched. The chain's CDR3 is CASSPGGGVYNEQFF. In DNA, the CDR3 is TGTGCCAGCAGCCCGGGGGGAGGGGTCTACAATGAGCAGTTCTTC.

The rearrangement uses TRBV4-2 and TRBJ1-1; 7 bases agree with TRBD1. Looked up from germline, CDR1 is LGHNA and CDR2 is YNFKEQ. With V trimmed by 6 bases and J by 5 bases, 6 bases remained unmatched. The CDR3 loop spans 13 amino acids. The CDR3 DNA follows: TGTGCCAGCAGGGAGGGGGCGCGGACTGAAGCTTTCTTT. It is translated as CASREGARTEAFF.

V and J are TRBV18 and TRBJ1-5, with TRBD1 identical over 10 bases. The V segment lost 3 bases and the J segment 7 bases; nucleotides outside the gene matches: 0. The CDR3 loop spans 13 amino acids. Germline lookup yields CDR1 KGHSH and CDR2 LQKENI. Written as DNA, the CDR3 is TGTGCCAGCTCACCGGGACAGGGGCAGCCCCAGCATTTT. Its protein product is CASSPGQGQPQHF. Supplemented by reference TRBV18 and TRBJ1-5, the full variable domain reads NAGVMQNPRHLVRRRGQEARLRCSPMKGHSHVYWYRQLPEEGLKFMVYLQKENIIDESGMPKERFSAEFPKEGPSILRIQQVVRGDSAAYFCASSPGQGQPQHFGDGTRLSIL.

In its sample, this clone was seen once. The chain has TRBV27 and TRBJ2-5; possibly TRBD1 for D (6 bases). Germline V gene sequence: CDR1 MNHEY, CDR2 SMNVEV (reference sequence). Trimming left V 8 bases short and J 5 bases short, with 18 bases between. The CDR3 has 14 residues. The CDR3 loop reads CASSSGALGETQYF. Here the CDR3 DNA reads TGTGCCAGCTCATCAGGGGCGCTGGGGGAGACCCAGTACTTC.

This clone was seen only a few times. Other nucleotide sequences from this sample produce the same CDR3. The chain joins TRBV28 to TRBJ2-2; weak D call: TRBD1 (6 bases). This CDR3 contains 14 residues. Germline CDR1 reads MDHEN; CDR2 reads SYDVKM. V shed 5 bases and J shed 5 bases, with 12 bases lying between them. In DNA, the CDR3 is TGTGCCAGCAGTCCGGGACATGGGACCGGGGAGCTGTTTTTT. It encodes CASSPGHGTGELFF.

This clone has more than one count but fewer than ten. The chain joins TRBV2 to TRBJ2-5; D unresolved. This CDR3 is built from 11 residues. The V gene lost 9 bases and the J gene lost 0 bases, with 5 bases spanning the gap. CDR1 is SNHLY, CDR2 FYNNEI, per germline. This CDR3 is CASAYQETQYF. The CDR3 bases are TGTGCCAGTGCGTACCAAGAGACCCAGTACTTC.

In this sample, this clone turned up a few times. The chain links TRBV7-2 to TRBJ1-1; possibly TRBD1 for D (6 bases). Deletions cut 5 bases from V and 1 base from J, with 14 bases between. Germline CDR1 is SGHTA and CDR2 is FQGNSA. This CDR3 spans 15 amino acids. The CDR3: CASSPPPTGNTEAFF. CDR3 sequence (DNA): TGTGCCAGCAGCCCTCCACCGACAGGGAACACTGAAGCTTTCTTT.